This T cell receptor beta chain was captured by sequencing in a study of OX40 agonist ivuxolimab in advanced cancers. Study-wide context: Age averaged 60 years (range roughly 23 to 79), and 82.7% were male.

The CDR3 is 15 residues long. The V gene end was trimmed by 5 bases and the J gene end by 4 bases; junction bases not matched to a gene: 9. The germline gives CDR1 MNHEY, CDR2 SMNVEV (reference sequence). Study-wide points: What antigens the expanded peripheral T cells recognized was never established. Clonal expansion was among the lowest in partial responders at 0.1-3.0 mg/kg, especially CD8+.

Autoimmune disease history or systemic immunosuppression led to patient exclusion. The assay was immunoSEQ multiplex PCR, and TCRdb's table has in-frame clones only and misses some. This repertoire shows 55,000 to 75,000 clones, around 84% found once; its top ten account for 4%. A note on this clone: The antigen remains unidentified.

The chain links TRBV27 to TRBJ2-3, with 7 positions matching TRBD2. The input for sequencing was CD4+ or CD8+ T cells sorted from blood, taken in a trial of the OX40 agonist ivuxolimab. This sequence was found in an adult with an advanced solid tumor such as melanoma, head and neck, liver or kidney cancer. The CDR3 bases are TGTGCCAGCAGTACTTTTGCGGGAGTCCCAGATACGCAGTATTTT. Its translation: CASSTFAGVPDTQYF.